This TCR beta chain was recovered during a study of shared clonotypes between healthy human individuals. The data were produced by immunoSEQ multiplex PCR, yet TCRdb's version contains in-frame clones alone and is incomplete. The table includes hundreds of thousands of clones, almost 97% detected once. In regard to this clone: The antigen remains unidentified.

Study-wide points: Clonotypes shared by all four sorted-subset donors had higher generation probabilities than non-shared clonotypes.

Naive CD4+ cells were CD45RA-selected; the remaining cells were memory. The specimen was naive CD4+ T cells sorted from blood. Subset specified: CD45RA+ positively selected. This TCR came from a woman aged 30 to 39 in good health.

For the CDR3, the DNA is TGTGCCAGCAGTTTATGGCCCTACTCGTGGGGGACTAGCGCTTCCTACGAGCAGTACTTC. It specifies CASSLWPYSWGTSASYEQYF. This chain connects TRBV28 to TRBJ2-7, with TRBD2 matching over 10 bases. V dropped 0 bases and J dropped 1; count of bases not matched to a gene: 15. The CDR3 is 20 residues long. CDR1 and CDR2 (germline): MDHEN, SYDVKM.